This T cell receptor beta chain comes out of a study of regulatory T cells in long-lasting Graves disease. The CDR3 consists of 15 residues. CDR1 is LNHDA, CDR2 SQIVND, per germline (reference sequence). The junction had 0 bases not matched to a gene; V was cut back by 2 bases and J by 0 bases. General study results and limits: Persistent disease preferred TRBV28, TRBJ1-2 and TRBJ2-5; new disease, TRBV20-1 and TRBJ2-1.

Time point given: newly diagnosed GD, antithyroid drugs for less than 3 months. Making the TCR library involved RNA that had been extracted from PBMCs. Concerning this clonotype itself: Its target is not known.

Investigators prepared the TCR beta libraries by applying iRepertoire HTBI primers and Arm-PCR of CDR3 regions. TCRdb re-analysed the multiplex PCR reads in MiXCR, keeping a single row per CDR3 protein. This sample yields roughly 420,000 distinct CDR3 sequences, of which around 15% are seen a single time; about 20% belongs to the top ten. The sequences come from peripheral blood mononuclear cells (PBMCs), collected at new diagnosis, from a patient treated with antithyroid drugs. The clonotype comes from a female donor with Graves disease. V and J are TRBV19 and TRBJ1-4, with TRBD1 identical over 7 bases. This CDR3 is CASSIQGATNEKLFF. The CDR3 region has the DNA TGTGCCAGTAGTATACAGGGGGCAACTAATGAAAAACTGTTTTTT.